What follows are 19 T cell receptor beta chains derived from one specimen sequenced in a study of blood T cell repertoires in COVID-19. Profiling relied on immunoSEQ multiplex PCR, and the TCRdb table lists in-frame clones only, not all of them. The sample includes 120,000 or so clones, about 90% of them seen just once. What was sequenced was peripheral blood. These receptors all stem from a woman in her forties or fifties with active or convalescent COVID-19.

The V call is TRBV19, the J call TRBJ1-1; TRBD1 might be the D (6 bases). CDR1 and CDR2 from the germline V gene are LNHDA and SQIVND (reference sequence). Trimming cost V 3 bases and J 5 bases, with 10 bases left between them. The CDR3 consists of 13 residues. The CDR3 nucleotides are TGTGCCAGTAGTATGACAGGAAGGACTGAAGCTTTCTTT. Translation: CASSMTGRTEAFF.

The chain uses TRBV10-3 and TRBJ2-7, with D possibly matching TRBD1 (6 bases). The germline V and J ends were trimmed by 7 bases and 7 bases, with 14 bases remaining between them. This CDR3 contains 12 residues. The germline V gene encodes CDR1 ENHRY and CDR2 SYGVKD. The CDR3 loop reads CAITGPQGEQYF. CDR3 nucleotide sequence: TGTGCCATCACAGGGCCCCAGGGGGAGCAGTACTTC.

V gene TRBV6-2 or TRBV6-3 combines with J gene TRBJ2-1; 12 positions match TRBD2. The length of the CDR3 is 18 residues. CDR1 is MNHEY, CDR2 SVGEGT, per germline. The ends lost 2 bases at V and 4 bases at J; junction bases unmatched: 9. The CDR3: CASSYDRNGLAGYNEQFF. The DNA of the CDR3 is TGTGCCAGCAGTTACGACCGGAACGGACTAGCGGGATACAATGAGCAGTTCTTC.

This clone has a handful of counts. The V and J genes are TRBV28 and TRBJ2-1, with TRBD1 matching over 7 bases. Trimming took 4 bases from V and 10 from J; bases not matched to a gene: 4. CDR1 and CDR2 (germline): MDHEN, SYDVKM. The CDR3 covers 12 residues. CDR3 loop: CASSWDSGEQFF. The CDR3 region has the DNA TGTGCCAGCAGTTGGGACAGTGGCGAGCAGTTCTTC.

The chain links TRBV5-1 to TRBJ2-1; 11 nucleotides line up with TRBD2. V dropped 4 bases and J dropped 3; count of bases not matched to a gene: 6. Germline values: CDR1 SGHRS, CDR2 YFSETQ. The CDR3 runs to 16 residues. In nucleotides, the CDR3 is TGCGCCAGCAGCAAAGGGACTAGCGGCTTCTACAATGAGCAGTTCTTC. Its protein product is CASSKGTSGFYNEQFF.

CDR3: CASSMPGTDTQYF. The CDR3 coding sequence is TGCGCCAGCAGCATGCCGGGCACAGATACGCAGTATTTT. This chain uses TRBV5-1 with TRBJ2-3, with D uncertain. This CDR3 comprises 13 residues. V lost 4 bases to trimming and J lost 1 base, with 7 bases between them. In germline, CDR1 is SGHRS, CDR2 YFSETQ. Filled out from reference TRBV5-1 and TRBJ2-3, the complete variable domain reads KAGVTQTPRYLIKTRGQQVTLSCSPISGHRSVSWYQQTPGQGLQFLFEYFSETQRNKGNFPGRFSGRQFSNSRSEMNVSTLELGDSALYLCASSMPGTDTQYFGPGTRLTVL.

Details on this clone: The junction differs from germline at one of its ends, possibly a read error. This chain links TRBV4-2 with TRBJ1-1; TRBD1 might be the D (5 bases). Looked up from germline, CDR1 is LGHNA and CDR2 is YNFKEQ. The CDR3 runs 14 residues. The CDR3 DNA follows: TGTGCCAGCAACCAAAGGGCAGGGTGGACTGAAGCTTTCTTT. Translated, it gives CASNQRAGWTEAFF.

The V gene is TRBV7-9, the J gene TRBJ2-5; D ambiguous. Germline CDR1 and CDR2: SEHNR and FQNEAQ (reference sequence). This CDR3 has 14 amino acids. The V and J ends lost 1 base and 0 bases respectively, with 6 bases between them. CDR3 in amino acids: CASSLVRYQETQYF. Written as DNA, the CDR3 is TGTGCCAGCAGCTTAGTGCGGTACCAAGAGACCCAGTACTTC.

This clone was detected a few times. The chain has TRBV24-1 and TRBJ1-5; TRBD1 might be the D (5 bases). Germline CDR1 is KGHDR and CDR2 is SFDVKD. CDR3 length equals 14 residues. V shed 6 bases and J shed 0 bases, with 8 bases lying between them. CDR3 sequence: CATSSGGSNQPQHF. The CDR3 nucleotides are TGTGCCACCAGTTCCGGGGGTAGCAATCAGCCCCAGCATTTT.

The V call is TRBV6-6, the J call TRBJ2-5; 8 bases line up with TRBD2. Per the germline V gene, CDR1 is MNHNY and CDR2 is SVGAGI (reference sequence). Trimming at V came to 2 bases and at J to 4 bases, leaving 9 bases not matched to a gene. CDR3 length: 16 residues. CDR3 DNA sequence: TGTGCCAGCAGTTACCCCGGGGGAGCGGGAGTAGAGACCCAGTACTTC. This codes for CASSYPGGAGVETQYF.

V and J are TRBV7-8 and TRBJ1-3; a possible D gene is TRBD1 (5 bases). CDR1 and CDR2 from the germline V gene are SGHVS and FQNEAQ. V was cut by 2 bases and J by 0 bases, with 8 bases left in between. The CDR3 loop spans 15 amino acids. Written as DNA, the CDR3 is TGTGCCAGCAGCTTACAGGGTTACTCTGGAAACACCATATATTTT. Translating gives CASSLQGYSGNTIYF.

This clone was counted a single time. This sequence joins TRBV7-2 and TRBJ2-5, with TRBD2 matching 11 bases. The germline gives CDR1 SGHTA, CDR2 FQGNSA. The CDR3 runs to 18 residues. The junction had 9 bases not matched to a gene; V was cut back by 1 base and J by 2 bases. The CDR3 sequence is CASSLGVAGGPSQETQYF. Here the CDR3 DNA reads TGTGCCAGCAGCTTAGGGGTAGCGGGAGGGCCCTCACAAGAGACCCAGTACTTC.

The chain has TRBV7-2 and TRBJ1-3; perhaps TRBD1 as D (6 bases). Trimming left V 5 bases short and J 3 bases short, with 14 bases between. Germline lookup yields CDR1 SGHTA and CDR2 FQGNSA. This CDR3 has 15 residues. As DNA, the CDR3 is TGTGCCAGCAGCGCCCTACAGGGTCTTGGAAACACCATATATTTT. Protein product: CASSALQGLGNTIYF.

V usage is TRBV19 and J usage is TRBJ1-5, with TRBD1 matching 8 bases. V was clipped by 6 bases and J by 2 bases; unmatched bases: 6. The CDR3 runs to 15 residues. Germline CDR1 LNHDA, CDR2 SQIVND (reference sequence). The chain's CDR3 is CASRRGQARNQPQHF. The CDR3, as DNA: TGTGCCAGTAGGAGGGGACAGGCTCGCAATCAGCCCCAGCATTTT. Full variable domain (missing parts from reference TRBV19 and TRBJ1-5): DGGITQSPKYLFRKEGQNVTLSCEQNLNHDAMYWYRQDPGQGLRLIYYSQIVNDFQKGDIAEGYSVSREKKESFPLTVTSAQKNPTAFYLCASRRGQARNQPQHFGDGTRLSIL.

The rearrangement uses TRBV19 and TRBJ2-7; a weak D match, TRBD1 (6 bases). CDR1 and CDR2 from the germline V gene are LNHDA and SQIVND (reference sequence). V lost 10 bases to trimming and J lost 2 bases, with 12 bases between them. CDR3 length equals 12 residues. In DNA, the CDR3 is TGTGCCAACCTGGACAGAACCTACGAGCAGTACTTC. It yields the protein CANLDRTYEQYF.

CDR3 loop: CSVGMSSGNTIYF. The DNA of the CDR3 is TGCAGCGTTGGAATGAGCTCTGGAAACACCATATATTTT. The chain joins TRBV29-1 to TRBJ1-3; D unclear. Germline V gives CDR1 SQVTM, CDR2 ANQGSEA. The germline V and J ends were trimmed by 4 bases and 0 bases, with 7 bases remaining between them. The CDR3 is made up of 13 amino acids.

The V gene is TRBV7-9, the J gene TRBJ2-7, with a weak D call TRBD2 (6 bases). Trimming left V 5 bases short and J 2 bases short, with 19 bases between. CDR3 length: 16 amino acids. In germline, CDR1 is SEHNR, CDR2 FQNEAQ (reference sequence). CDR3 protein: CASSPGLIAATYEQYF. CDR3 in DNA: TGTGCCAGCAGCCCCGGACTAATTGCAGCTACCTACGAGCAGTACTTC.

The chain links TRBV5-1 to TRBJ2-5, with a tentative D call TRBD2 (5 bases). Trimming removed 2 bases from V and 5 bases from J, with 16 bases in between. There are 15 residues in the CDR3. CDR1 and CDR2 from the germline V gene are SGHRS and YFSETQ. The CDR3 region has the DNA TGCGCCAGCAGCTTCCAGACCGACCGAGGGGAGACCCAGTACTTC. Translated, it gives CASSFQTDRGETQYF.

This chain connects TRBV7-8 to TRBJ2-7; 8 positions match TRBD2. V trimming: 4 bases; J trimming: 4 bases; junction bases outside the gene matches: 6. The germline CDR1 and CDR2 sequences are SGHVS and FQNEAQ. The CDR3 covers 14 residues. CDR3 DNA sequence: TGTGCCAGCAGCTCCCGACTAGCGAGTTACGAGCAGTACTTC. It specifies CASSSRLASYEQYF.